This record covers a single T cell receptor (beta chain). This sample is drawn from a study of blood T cell repertoires in COVID-19. About the research overall: Sites across the United States, Italy and Spain contributed samples from acute and convalescent COVID-19. T cells, B-cell-depleted T cells, or PBMCs provided the cDNA or gDNA that served as material.

TCRdb's table, derived via immunoSEQ multiplex PCR, lists solely in-frame clones and lacks some. In the table there are about 270,000 clones, 91% of which are singletons. Individuals aged roughly 18 to 90 years were recruited from about two dozen US areas. The study recruited exposed participants who had met a COVID-19 case within 2 weeks before entry. This clonotype originated in a man aged 35 to 55 who had been exposed to COVID-19. Input material: PBMCs or T cells enriched from blood (not recorded which).

For the CDR3, the DNA is TGTGCCAGCATCACGGGAGCGGGAGGGGAGACCCAGTACTTC. Its protein product is CASITGAGGETQYF. The chain links TRBV28 to TRBJ2-5, with 10 bases aligning to TRBD2. V lost 7 bases and J lost 5; bases outside the gene matches: 7. Germline lookup yields CDR1 MDHEN and CDR2 SYDVKM. CDR3 length: 14 amino acids. Using reference TRBV28 and TRBJ2-5 for the parts outside the CDR3, the full variable domain is DVKVTQSSRYLVKRTGEKVFLECVQDMDHENMFWYRQDPGLGLRLIYFSYDVKMKEKGDIPEGYSVSREKKERFSLILESASTNQTSMYLCASITGAGGETQYFGPGTRLLVL.